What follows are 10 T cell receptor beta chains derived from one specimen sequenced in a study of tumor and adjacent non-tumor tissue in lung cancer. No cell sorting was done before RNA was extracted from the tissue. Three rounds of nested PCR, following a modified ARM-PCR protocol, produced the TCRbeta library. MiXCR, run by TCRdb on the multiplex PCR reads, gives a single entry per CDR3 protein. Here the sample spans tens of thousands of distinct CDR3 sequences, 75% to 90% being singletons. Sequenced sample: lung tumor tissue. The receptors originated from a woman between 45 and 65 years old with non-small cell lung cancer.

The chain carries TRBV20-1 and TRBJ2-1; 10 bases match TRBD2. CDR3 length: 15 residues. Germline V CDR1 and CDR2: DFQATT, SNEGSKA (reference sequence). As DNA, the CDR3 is TGCATTTCCCCTCCCGTCCTAGTACTAGCGGGGGAGCAGTTCTTC. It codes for CISPPVLVLAGEQFF.

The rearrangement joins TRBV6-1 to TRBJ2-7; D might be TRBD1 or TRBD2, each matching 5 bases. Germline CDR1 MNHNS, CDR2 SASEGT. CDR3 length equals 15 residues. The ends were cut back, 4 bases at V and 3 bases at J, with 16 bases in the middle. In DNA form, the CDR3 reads TGTGCCAGCAGTGTCTGGGACCCCATCCACTACGAGCAGTACTTC. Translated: CASSVWDPIHYEQYF.

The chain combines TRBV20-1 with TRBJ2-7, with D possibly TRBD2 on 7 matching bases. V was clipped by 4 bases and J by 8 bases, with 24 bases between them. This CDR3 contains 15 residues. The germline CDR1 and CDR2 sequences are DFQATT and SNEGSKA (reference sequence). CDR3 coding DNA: TGCAGTGCTAAAGATACCGGCGGGGGCTCCTATAAGCAGTACTTC. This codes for CSAKDTGGGSYKQYF.

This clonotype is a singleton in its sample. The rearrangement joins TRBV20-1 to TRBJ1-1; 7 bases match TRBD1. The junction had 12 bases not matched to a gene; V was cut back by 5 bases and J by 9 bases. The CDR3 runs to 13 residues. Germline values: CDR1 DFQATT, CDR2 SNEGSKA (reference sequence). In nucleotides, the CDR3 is TGCAGTGCTTCGACAGGGAAGGGTACTAAAGCTTTCTTT. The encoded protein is CSASTGKGTKAFF.

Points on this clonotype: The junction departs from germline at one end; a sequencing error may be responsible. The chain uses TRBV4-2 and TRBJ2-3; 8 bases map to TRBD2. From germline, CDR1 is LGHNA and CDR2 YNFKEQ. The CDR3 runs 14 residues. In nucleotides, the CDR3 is TGTGCCAGCAACCAAGCGGGAGATACAGATACGCAGTATTTT. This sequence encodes CASNQAGDTDTQYF.

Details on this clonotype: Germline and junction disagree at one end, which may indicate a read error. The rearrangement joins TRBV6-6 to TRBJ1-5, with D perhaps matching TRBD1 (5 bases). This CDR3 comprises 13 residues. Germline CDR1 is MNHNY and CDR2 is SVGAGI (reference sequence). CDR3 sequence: CAINGDSNQPQHF. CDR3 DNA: TGCGCCATCAACGGGGACAGCAATCAGCCCCAGCATTTT.

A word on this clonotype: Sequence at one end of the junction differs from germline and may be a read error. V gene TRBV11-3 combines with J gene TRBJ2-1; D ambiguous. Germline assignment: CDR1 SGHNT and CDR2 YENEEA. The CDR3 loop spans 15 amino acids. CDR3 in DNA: TGTGCCAGCAGCTTAGAGACTTGCTCCTACAATGAGCAGCTCTTT. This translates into CASSLETCSYNEQLF.

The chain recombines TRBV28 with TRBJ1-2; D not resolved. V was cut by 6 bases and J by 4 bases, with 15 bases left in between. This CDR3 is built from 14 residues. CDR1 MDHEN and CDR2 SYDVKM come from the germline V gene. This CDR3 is CASSLSRQGYGYTF. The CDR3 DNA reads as TGTGCCAGCAGCCTCTCGAGACAAGGCTATGGCTACACCTTC.

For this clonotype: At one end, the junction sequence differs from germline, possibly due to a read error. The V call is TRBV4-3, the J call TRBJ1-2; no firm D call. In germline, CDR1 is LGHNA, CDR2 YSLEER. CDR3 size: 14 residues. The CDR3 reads CASSQVEGDYGYTF. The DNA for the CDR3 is TGCGCCAGCAGTCAAGTAGAGGGAGACTATGGCTACACCTTC.

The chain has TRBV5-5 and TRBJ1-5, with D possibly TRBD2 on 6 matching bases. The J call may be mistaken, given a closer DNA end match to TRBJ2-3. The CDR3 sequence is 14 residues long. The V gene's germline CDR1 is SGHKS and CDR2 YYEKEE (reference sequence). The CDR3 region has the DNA TGTGCCAGCAGCGGGCGGGGTCTCGTCCAGCCCCAGTATTTT. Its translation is CASSGRGLVQPQYF.